The following is a TCR beta chain sequence with its context. V was clipped by 7 bases and J by 3 bases; unmatched bases: 7. The V gene's germline CDR1 is MNHEY and CDR2 SVGAGI. CDR3 length: 15 residues. This entry comes from a study of blood T cell repertoires in COVID-19. Looking at the study overall: The cDNA or gDNA used as material had been derived from T cells, B-cell-depleted T cells, or PBMCs.

Per the original data handling: The assay estimated nucleated cells by amplifying reference gene primers. The repertoire was sequenced with immunoSEQ multiplex PCR; TCRdb's copy has only in-frame clones and lacks some. Clonal size and the V and J genes are those of that table, whereas D and trimming came from the DNA. Of 200,000 to 250,000 clones listed, around 90% are singletons. This clonotype was sampled from a man younger than 40 with COVID-19, enrolled during active disease. The sample comprised peripheral blood. The chain couples TRBV6-5 to TRBJ2-1; 9 nucleotides match TRBD1. The CDR3 nucleotides are TGTGCCAGCAACCCCGGGACAGGGATCTACAATGAGCAGTTCTTC. Residues: CASNPGTGIYNEQFF.